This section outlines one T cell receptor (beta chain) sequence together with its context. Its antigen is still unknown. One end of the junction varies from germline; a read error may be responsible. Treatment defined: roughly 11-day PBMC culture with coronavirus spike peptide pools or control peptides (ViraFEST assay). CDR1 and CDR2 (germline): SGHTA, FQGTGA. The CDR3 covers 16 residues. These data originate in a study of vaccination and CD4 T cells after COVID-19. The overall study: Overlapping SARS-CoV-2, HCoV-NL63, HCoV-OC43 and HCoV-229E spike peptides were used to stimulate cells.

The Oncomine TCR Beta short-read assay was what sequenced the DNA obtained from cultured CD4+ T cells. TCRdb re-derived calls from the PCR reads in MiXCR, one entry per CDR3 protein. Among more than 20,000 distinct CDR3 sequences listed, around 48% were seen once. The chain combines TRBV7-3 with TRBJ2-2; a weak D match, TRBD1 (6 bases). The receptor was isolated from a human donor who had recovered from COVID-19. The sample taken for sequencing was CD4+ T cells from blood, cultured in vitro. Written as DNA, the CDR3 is TGTGCCAGCAGCTTAGCCTGGACAGCGAACTCCGGGGAGCTGTTTTTT. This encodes CASSLAWTANSGELFF.